The 18 T cell receptor beta chains reported below all come from one sample, sequenced in a study of read filtering for tumor transcriptome and immune sequencing. From roughly 400 ng of RNA, a library with molecular barcoded alpha/delta and beta/gamma adaptors was made. TCRdb re-called the reads with MiXCR, one entry per CDR3 protein. This sample has 35,000 to 45,000 distinct CDR3 sequences, with about 13% found just once. The sequencing sample was made of a population of CD138-negative cells sorted from bone marrow. All receptors derive from a donor over 35 with multiple myeloma.

This clonotype was detected many times. This sequence joins TRBV20-1 and TRBJ2-7, with 10 nucleotides matching TRBD2. The CDR3 is 16 amino acids. The trim removed 3 bases at V and 4 bases at J, leaving 12 bases unmatched. Germline V gene data show CDR1 as DFQATT and CDR2 as SNEGSKA (reference sequence). Here the CDR3 DNA reads TGCAGTGCTAGTGGCTCTAGCGGGAGTCTTAGGTACGAGCAGTACTTC. It specifies CSASGSSGSLRYEQYF.

This clonotype was counted at least ten times. The gene calls are TRBV20-1 and TRBJ2-1; 8 bases line up with TRBD2. The V gene end was trimmed by 2 bases and the J gene end by 6 bases; junction bases not matched to a gene: 9. The CDR3 consists of 15 residues. CDR1 DFQATT and CDR2 SNEGSKA come from the germline V gene (reference sequence). In DNA form, the CDR3 reads TGCAGTGCTAGAAAGGGGACTAGGGGGGTCAATGAGCAGTTCTTC. Translated, it gives CSARKGTRGVNEQFF.

This clonotype has a count of ten or more. The chain combines TRBV6-5 with TRBJ2-7, with TRBD1 matching over 12 bases. In germline, CDR1 is MNHEY, CDR2 SVGAGI. Trimming removed 2 bases from V and 5 bases from J; junction bases left unmatched: 4. The CDR3 contains 15 residues. The CDR3 spells CASSYRGTGGDEQYF. The DNA of the CDR3 is TGTGCCAGCAGTTACAGAGGGACAGGGGGCGACGAGCAGTACTTC.

This clonotype was counted at least ten times. The chain recombines TRBV7-9 with TRBJ2-1, with 7 bases fitting TRBD1. V gave up 1 base and J gave up 6 bases; unmatched junction bases: 15. Per germline, CDR1 SEHNR and CDR2 FQNEAQ (reference sequence). The CDR3 length is 18 residues. DNA of the CDR3: TGTGCCAGCAGCTTAGGGATATATAGGGGGCGAGGGCCCAATGAGCAGTTCTTC. This translates into CASSLGIYRGRGPNEQFF.

Of note for this clonotype: One end of the junction is discordant with germline, which a read error may explain. J is TRBJ2-3 and V is TRBV29-1; maybe TRBD1 (7 bases). The CDR3 spans 14 residues. Germline V CDR1 and CDR2: SQVTM, ANQGSEA. CDR3 sequence: CSACSQGGTDTPYF. CDR3 DNA sequence: TGCAGCGCCTGCTCGCAGGGGGGCACAGATACGCCGTATTTT.

This sequence joins TRBV29-1 and TRBJ2-1; 9 bases align to TRBD2. The CDR3 totals 14 residues. V gave up 1 base and J gave up 7 bases; unmatched junction bases: 5. The germline V gene encodes CDR1 SQVTM and CDR2 ANQGSEA. The CDR3 spells CSVEATSGQNEQFF. In DNA form, the CDR3 reads TGCAGCGTTGAAGCTACTAGCGGGCAGAATGAGCAGTTCTTC.

This chain joins TRBV20-1 and TRBJ2-5, with 13 bases aligning to TRBD2. V lost 5 bases to trimming and J lost 5 bases; unmatched junction nucleotides: 17. The CDR3 is made up of 18 amino acids. Germline assignment: CDR1 DFQATT and CDR2 SNEGSKA (reference sequence). The CDR3 DNA sequence: TGCAGTGCTCTACCGTCCGGGACTAGCGGGGTACGGATGGAGACCCAGTACTTC. Protein sequence: CSALPSGTSGVRMETQYF.

There are a few counts of this clonotype. Given a much more abundant clone one base away, this may be a read error. The rearrangement uses TRBV6-4 and TRBJ2-1; a weak D match, TRBD1 (6 bases). Looked up from germline, CDR1 is MRHNA and CDR2 is SNTAGT. This CDR3 has 16 amino acids. The CDR3 bases are TGTGCCAGCAGTGAGGAAAGAGGACAGCCCAACAATGGGCAGTTCTTC. Its protein is CASSEERGQPNNGQFF.

Many counts were recorded for this clonotype. Germline and junction disagree at one end, which may indicate a read error. V usage is TRBV3-1 and J usage is TRBJ2-1; possibly TRBD1 or TRBD2 for D (5 bases each). The germline CDR1 and CDR2 sequences are LGHDT and YNNKEL (reference sequence). The CDR3 sequence is 15 residues long. This CDR3 is CASNQEGTDYNEQFF. The CDR3 nucleotides are TGTGCCAGCAACCAAGAAGGGACGGACTACAATGAGCAGTTCTTC.

This clonotype was counted many times. This chain connects TRBV14 to TRBJ2-1; 12 nucleotides agree with TRBD2. This CDR3 has 15 amino acids. Germline trimming cut 2 bases from V and 12 bases from J; bases unmatched to any gene: 8. Germline V gene lookup returns CDR1 SGHDN and CDR2 FVKESK. In nucleotides, the CDR3 is TGTGCCAGCAGCCAATCGGCTAGCGGGAGGGATCGGCAGTTCTTC. Translating gives CASSQSASGRDRQFF.

Comments on this clonotype: Just one base apart from a much larger clone, this may be a read error. The chain employs TRBV5-1 and TRBJ2-5, with 8 bases aligning to TRBD2. CDR3 length: 15 residues. In germline, CDR1 is SGHRS, CDR2 YFSETQ. The CDR3 protein is CASSSQSGSGKTRYF. The CDR3, as DNA: TGCGCCAGCAGCTCCCAGAGCGGGAGTGGAAAGACCCGGTACTTC.

This clonotype was detected ten times or more. One end of the junction varies from germline; a read error may be responsible. The chain uses TRBV7-7 and TRBJ2-1, with a possible D match to TRBD1 (5 bases). The CDR3 contains 15 residues. CDR1 and CDR2 from the germline V gene are SSHAT and FNYEAQ (reference sequence). The CDR3, as DNA: TGTGCTAGCAGCTTAGGGGCAGGAGAGACGGGTGAGCAGTTCTTC. Protein sequence: CASSLGAGETGEQFF.

This clonotype has a count of ten or more. The rearrangement uses TRBV5-5 and TRBJ2-3, with no clear D. V was pared by 0 bases and J by 5 bases, with 10 bases between. Looked up from germline, CDR1 is SGHKS and CDR2 is YYEKEE (reference sequence). This CDR3 is 14 amino acids long. This CDR3 is CASSLAAEEDTQYF. CDR3 coding DNA: TGTGCCAGCAGCTTGGCGGCAGAAGAAGATACGCAGTATTTT.

This clonotype was recorded many times. The genes are TRBV4-3 and TRBJ1-2; D gene unclear. Between the trimmed V and J ends, which lost 1 base and 7 bases, there was a span of 13 bases. The CDR3 contains 14 residues. Germline V gene sequence: CDR1 LGHNA, CDR2 YSLEER. The CDR3 loop is CASSQGGSGSGYTF. The CDR3 coding sequence is TGCGCCAGCAGCCAAGGAGGTTCTGGGTCTGGCTACACCTTC.

With respect to this clonotype: As the CDR3 is not closed by the conserved phenylalanine or tryptophan, this likely results from a read error. The gene calls are TRBV6-6 and TRBJ1-3; D gene ambiguous. Deletions cut 2 bases from V and 0 bases from J, with 8 bases between. The CDR3 is 15 amino acids. Germline V lookup: CDR1 MNHNY, CDR2 SVGAGI (reference sequence). In DNA form, the CDR3 reads TGTGCCAGCAGTTACGGTCCTAGCTCTGGAAACACCATATATCTT. Protein product: CASSYGPSSGNTIYL.

This clonotype was counted ten times or more. V and J are TRBV3-1 and TRBJ1-1; D is unresolved. Trimming left V 4 bases short and J 6 bases short, with 21 bases between. Per the germline V gene, CDR1 is LGHDT and CDR2 is YNNKEL (reference sequence). This CDR3 region has 16 residues. As DNA, the CDR3 is TGTGCCAGCAGCCGAATTTCGAGAGGAGTGGGCTCTGAAGCTTTCTTT. Its protein product is CASSRISRGVGSEAFF.

This chain links TRBV19 with TRBJ2-1; a weak D match, TRBD1 (6 bases). The tail of the sequence fits TRBJ2-5 better, so the J call may be wrong. The CDR3 has 15 residues. Germline V gene sequence: CDR1 LNHDA, CDR2 SQIVND (reference sequence). This CDR3 is CASSHPGQGKETQYF. In DNA, the CDR3 is TGTGCCAGTAGTCACCCCGGGCAGGGGAAGGAGACCCAGTACTTC.

This clonotype was detected ten times or more. The chain combines TRBV9 with TRBJ2-1, with D unresolved. The CDR3 runs to 13 residues. CDR1 and CDR2 from the germline V gene are SGDLS and YYNGEE. Trimming took 0 bases from V and 8 from J, leaving 9 bases between them. DNA for the CDR3: TGTGCCAGCAGCGTAGGATCAACCCATGAGCAGTTCTTC. Translating it yields CASSVGSTHEQFF.